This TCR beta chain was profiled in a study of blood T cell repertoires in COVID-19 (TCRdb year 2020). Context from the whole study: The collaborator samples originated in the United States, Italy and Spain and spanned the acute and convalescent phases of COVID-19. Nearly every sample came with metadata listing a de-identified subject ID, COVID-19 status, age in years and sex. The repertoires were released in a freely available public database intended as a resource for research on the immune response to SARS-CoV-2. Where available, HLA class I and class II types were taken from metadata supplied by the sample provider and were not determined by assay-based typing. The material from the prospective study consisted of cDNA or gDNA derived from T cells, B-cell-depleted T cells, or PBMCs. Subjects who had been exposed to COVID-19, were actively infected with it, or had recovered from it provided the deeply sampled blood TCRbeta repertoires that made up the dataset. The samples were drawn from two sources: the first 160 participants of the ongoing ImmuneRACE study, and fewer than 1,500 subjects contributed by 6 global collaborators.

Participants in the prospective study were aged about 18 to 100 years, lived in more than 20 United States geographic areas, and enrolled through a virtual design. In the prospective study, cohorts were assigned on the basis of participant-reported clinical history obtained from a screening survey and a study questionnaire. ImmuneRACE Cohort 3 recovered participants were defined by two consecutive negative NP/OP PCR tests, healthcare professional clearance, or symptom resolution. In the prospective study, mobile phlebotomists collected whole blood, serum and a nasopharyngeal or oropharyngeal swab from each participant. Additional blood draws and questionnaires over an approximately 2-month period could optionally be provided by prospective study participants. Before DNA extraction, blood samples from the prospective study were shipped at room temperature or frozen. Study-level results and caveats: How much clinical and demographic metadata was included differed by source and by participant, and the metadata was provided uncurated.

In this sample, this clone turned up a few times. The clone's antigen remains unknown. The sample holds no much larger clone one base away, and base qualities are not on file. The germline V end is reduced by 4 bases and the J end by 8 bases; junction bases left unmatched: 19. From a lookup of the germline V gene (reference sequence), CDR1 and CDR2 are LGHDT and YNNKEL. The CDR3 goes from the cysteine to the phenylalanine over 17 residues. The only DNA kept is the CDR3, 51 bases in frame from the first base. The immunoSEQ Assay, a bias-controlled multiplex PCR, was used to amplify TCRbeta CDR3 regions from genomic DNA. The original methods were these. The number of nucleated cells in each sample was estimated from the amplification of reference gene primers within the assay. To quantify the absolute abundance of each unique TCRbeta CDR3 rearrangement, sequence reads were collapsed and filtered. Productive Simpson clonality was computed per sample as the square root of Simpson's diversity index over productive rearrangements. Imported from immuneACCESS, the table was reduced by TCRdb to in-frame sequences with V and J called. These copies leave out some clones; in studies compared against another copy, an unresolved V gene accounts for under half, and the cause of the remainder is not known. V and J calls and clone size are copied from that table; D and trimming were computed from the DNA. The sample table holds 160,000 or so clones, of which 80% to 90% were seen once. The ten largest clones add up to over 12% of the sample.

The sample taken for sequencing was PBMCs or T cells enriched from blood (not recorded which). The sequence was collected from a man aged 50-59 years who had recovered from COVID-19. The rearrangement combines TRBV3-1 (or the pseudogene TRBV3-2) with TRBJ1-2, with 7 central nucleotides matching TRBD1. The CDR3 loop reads CASSRGTGQIRGSGYTF. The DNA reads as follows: TGTGCCAGCAGCCGAGGAACGGGACAGATTCGCGGGTCGGGCTACACCTTC.